This is a list of T cell receptor beta chains from one sample in a study of T cell responses to AZD1222 COVID-19 vaccine. The protocol was immunoSEQ multiplex PCR, while the TCRdb copy is restricted to in-frame clones and leaves out a portion. The repertoire consists of about 94,000 clones, with roughly 85% occurring once and the leading ten covering 4.5%. The specimen comprised peripheral blood, sampled 28 days after the second AZD1222 dose. The source is an adult who received the AZD1222 COVID-19 vaccine. Both conserved end residues are part of each CDR3. The order of the fields is clone size, V gene, J gene, D gene, CDR3 DNA, CDR3 protein. A D gene is named only where the DNA matches it firmly. Size is stated for part of the rows, as once, few or many counts, or as a class when the clone is expanded.

size: few; V: TRBV2; J: TRBJ1-6; D: TRBD1; DNA: TGTGCCAGCAGTGAAGGATGGGCCAGGGGGCGCGGTAATTCACCCCTCCACTTT; CDR3: CASSEGWARGRGNSPLHF
size: few; V: TRBV27; J: TRBJ1-1; D: -; DNA: TGTGCCAGCAGTCACGGCACTGAAGCTTTCTTT; CDR3: CASSHGTEAFF
size: -; V: TRBV19; J: TRBJ1-1; D: -; DNA: TGTGCCACATTCGGAAGGGGGAGAGCTGAAGCTTTCTTT; CDR3: CATFGRGRAEAFF
size: -; V: TRBV5-1; J: TRBJ1-1; D: -; DNA: TGCGCCAGCAGCTTGGATGGCCGGCCAAACACTGAAGCTTTCTTT; CDR3: CASSLDGRPNTEAFF
size: -; V: TRBV19; J: TRBJ1-5; D: TRBD1; DNA: TGTGCCAGTACCTGGGACAGGAGCAATCAGCCCCAGCATTTT; CDR3: CASTWDRSNQPQHF
size: -; V: TRBV30; J: TRBJ2-7; D: -; DNA: TGTGCCTGGGGAGCTCCAGCGGTCCTCTACGAGCAGTACTTC; CDR3: CAWGAPAVLYEQYF
size: -; V: TRBV15; J: TRBJ2-6; D: -; DNA: TGTGCCACCAGCAGGGGCCCATCTGGGGCCAACGTCCTGACTTTC; CDR3: CATSRGPSGANVLTF
size: -; V: TRBV9; J: TRBJ2-7; D: -; DNA: TGTGCCAGCAGCGGTTCAGGTAGCTCCCCACACTTC; CDR3: CASSGSGSSPHF
size: -; V: TRBV5-1; J: TRBJ2-1; D: TRBD2; DNA: TGCGCCAGCAGCATCACTAGCGACCCCTACAATGAGCAGTTCTTC; CDR3: CASSITSDPYNEQFF
size: -; V: TRBV7-2; J: TRBJ2-7; D: TRBD1; DNA: TGTGCCAGCAGCCCGGGACAGATAATCTACGAGCAGTACTTC; CDR3: CASSPGQIIYEQYF
size: -; V: TRBV10-3; J: TRBJ2-5; D: TRBD1; DNA: TGTGCCATCAGCGGGGACAGAGCCGCCCAAGAGACCCAGTACTTC; CDR3: CAISGDRAAQETQYF
size: -; V: TRBV5-1; J: TRBJ1-2; D: -; DNA: TGCGCCAGCAGGTCAGGGGAGAATCATGGCTACACCTTC; CDR3: CASRSGENHGYTF
size: -; V: TRBV28; J: TRBJ2-7; D: -; DNA: TGTGCCAGCAGTTTATCTGAGTACGAGCAGTACTTC; CDR3: CASSLSEYEQYF
size: -; V: TRBV4-2; J: TRBJ1-4; D: -; DNA: TGTGCCAGCAGCCAAGTAGGGGGTAATGAAAAACTGTTTTTT; CDR3: CASSQVGGNEKLFF
size: -; V: TRBV11-2; J: TRBJ2-3; D: -; DNA: TGTGCCAGCAGCTTATACGTCGAGGGGGGCACAGATACGCAGTATTTT; CDR3: CASSLYVEGGTDTQYF
size: -; V: TRBV19; J: TRBJ1-5; D: -; DNA: TGTGCCAGTAGTATAGCGGCAGGTCACAATCAGCCCCAGCATTTT; CDR3: CASSIAAGHNQPQHF
size: -; V: TRBV4-1; J: TRBJ1-2; D: TRBD1; DNA: TGCGCCAGCAGCCAAGCCCCCGGGACAGGGGGCAGGGATGGCTACACCTTC; CDR3: CASSQAPGTGGRDGYTF
size: -; V: TRBV7-2; J: TRBJ2-1; D: -; DNA: TGTGCCAGCAGCTTTAGTTGGGGTGATGAGCAGTTCTTC; CDR3: CASSFSWGDEQFF
size: few; V: TRBV27; J: TRBJ2-1; D: -; DNA: TGTGCCAGCAGTTTCGAGCGGATGGAAAATGAGCAGTTCTTC; CDR3: CASSFERMENEQFF
size: -; V: TRBV7-9; J: TRBJ2-7; D: TRBD2; DNA: TGTGCGGGCGGGAGGGCGGATGAGCAGTACTTC; CDR3: CAGGRADEQYF
size: -; V: TRBV10-3; J: TRBJ1-1; D: -; DNA: TGTGCGACCGTGATCGGGGCAGGGTACACTGAAGCTTTCTTT; CDR3: CATVIGAGYTEAFF
size: -; V: TRBV7-9; J: TRBJ1-2; D: -; DNA: TGTGCCAGCAGCTTAGGGCAGGGTCATGGAGGCTACACCTTC; CDR3: CASSLGQGHGGYTF
size: -; V: TRBV10-3; J: TRBJ1-2; D: TRBD1; DNA: TGTGCCATCAGTGACCGAACAGGGGGAGTTGGCTATGGCTACACCTTC; CDR3: CAISDRTGGVGYGYTF
size: -; V: TRBV4-1; J: TRBJ1-5; D: TRBD1; DNA: TGCGCCCGCAGCCAAGGGGGGAGGGGGCGCTCGGGTCAGCCCCAGCATTTT; CDR3: CARSQGGRGRSGQPQHF
size: -; V: TRBV6-5; J: TRBJ2-7; D: -; DNA: TGTGCCAGCAATCAGCAGCCCTCCTACGAGCAGTACTTC; CDR3: CASNQQPSYEQYF
size: -; V: TRBV28; J: TRBJ2-5; D: TRBD2; DNA: TGTGCCAGCAGTCCGGGACTAGCGGGAGGACCTAACCAGTACTTC; CDR3: CASSPGLAGGPNQYF
size: -; V: TRBV5-4; J: TRBJ2-2; D: TRBD1; DNA: TGTGCCAGCAGTTCACAGGGGGCGGTCGGGGAGCTGTTTTTT; CDR3: CASSSQGAVGELFF
size: -; V: TRBV7-3; J: TRBJ2-3; D: -; DNA: TGTGCCAGCAGCTTATTCGGTACCGGGCAGGGACGCACAGATACGCAGTATTTT; CDR3: CASSLFGTGQGRTDTQYF
size: -; V: TRBV28; J: TRBJ2-3; D: -; DNA: TGTGCCAGCAGCCTAGCGTCCCCGGCGGATACGCAGTATTTT; CDR3: CASSLASPADTQYF
size: -; V: TRBV13; J: TRBJ1-1; D: TRBD1; DNA: TGTGCCAGCAGCCCGGGACAGGGGTACACTGAAGCTTTCTTT; CDR3: CASSPGQGYTEAFF
size: -; V: TRBV7-8; J: TRBJ1-5; D: TRBD1; DNA: TGTGCCAGCAGCTTAGGGCAGGGGGCGAGACAGCCCCAGCATTTT; CDR3: CASSLGQGARQPQHF